This note documents a single TCR beta chain sequence. The antigen is undetermined. The data were obtained in a study of T cells after yellow fever vaccination. Study findings and constraints: Contaminating bulk clonotypes could be abundant in FACS-sorted repertoires.

The study made its TCR cDNA through 5'RACE template switching. That step introduced a universal primer site along with UMIs. TCRdb reprocessed the 5' RACE reads with MiXCR, giving one entry per CDR3 protein. Of 250,000 or so distinct CDR3 sequences in the sample, approximately 3.6% were seen once. The V gene lost 2 bases and the J gene lost 1 base, with 14 bases spanning the gap. The CDR3 is 16 residues long. The germline V gene encodes CDR1 LGHNT and CDR2 FRNRAP. Source: PBMCs, taken 15 days after the yellow fever booster vaccination. This receptor was obtained from a man in his late teens or twenties who received the YFV17D yellow fever vaccine. J is TRBJ1-1 and V is TRBV12-5, with D hard to call. CDR3 loop: CASGLTIDRSNTEAFF. CDR3 DNA: TGTGCTAGTGGTTTGACTATAGACCGCTCGAACACTGAAGCTTTCTTT. The whole variable domain, filled in from reference TRBV12-5 and TRBJ1-1, reads DARVTQTPRHKVTEMGQEVTMRCQPILGHNTVFWYRQTMMQGLELLAYFRNRAPLDDSGMPKDRFSAEMPDATLATLKIQPSEPRDSAVYFCASGLTIDRSNTEAFFGQGTRLTVV.